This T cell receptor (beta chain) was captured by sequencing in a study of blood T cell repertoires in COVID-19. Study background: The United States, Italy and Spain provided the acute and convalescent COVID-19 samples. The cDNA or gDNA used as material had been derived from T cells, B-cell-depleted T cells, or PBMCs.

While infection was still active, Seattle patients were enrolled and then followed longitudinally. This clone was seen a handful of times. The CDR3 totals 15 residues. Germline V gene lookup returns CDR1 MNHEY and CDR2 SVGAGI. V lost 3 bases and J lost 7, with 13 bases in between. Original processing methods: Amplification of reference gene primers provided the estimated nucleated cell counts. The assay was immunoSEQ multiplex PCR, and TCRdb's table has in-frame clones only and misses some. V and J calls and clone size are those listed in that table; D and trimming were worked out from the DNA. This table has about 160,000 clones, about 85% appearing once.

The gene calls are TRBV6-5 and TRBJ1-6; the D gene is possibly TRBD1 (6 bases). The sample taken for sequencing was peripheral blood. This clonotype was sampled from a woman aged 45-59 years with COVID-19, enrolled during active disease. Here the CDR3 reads CASSYADRINSPLHF. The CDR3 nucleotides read TGTGCCAGCAGTTATGCCGACAGGATAAATTCACCCCTCCACTTT.